These 2 T cell receptor beta chains originate from one sample sequenced in a study of cytomegalovirus exposure and HLA in healthy donors. The table came from immunoSEQ multiplex PCR; TCRdb's copy has only in-frame clones and leaves some out. This table has fewer than 150,000 clones, approximately 86% appearing once. Sample: PBMCs. Receptors were obtained from a young man in good health and CMV-seropositive.

The chain's CDR3 is CASSVELAGGTDTQYF. CDR3 in DNA: TGTGCCAGCAGCGTAGAACTAGCGGGGGGCACAGATACGCAGTATTTT. This rearrangement joins TRBV9 to TRBJ2-3; 11 bases align to TRBD2. The germline gives CDR1 SGDLS, CDR2 YYNGEE. V lost 0 bases and J lost 1; bases outside the gene matches: 1. The CDR3 consists of 16 residues.

The V and J genes are TRBV5-1 and TRBJ2-7; tentative D call: TRBD1 (6 bases). The CDR3 has 15 amino acids. Trimming took 1 base from V and 4 from J, leaving 15 bases between them. Germline values: CDR1 SGHRS, CDR2 YFSETQ. CDR3: CASSLRRQVPYEQYF. CDR3 bases: TGCGCCAGCAGCTTGCGACGACAGGTCCCTTACGAGCAGTACTTC.